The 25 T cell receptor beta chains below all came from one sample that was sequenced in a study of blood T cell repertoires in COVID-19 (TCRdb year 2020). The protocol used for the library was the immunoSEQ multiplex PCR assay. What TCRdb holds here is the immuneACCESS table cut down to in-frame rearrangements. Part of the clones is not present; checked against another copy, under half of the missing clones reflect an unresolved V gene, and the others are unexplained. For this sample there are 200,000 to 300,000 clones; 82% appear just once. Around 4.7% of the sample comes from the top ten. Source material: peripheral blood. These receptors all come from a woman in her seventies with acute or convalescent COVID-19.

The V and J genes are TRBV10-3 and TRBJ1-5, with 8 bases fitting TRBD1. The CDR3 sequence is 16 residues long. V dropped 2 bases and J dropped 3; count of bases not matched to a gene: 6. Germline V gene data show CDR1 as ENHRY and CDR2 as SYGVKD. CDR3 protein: CAISEDRTGNNQPQHF. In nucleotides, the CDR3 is TGTGCCATCAGTGAGGATCGGACAGGGAACAATCAGCCCCAGCATTTT.

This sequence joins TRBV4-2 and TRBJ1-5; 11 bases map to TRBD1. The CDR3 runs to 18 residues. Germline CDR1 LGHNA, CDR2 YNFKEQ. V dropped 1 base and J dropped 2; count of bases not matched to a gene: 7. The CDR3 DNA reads TGTGCCAGCAGCCAAGGGACAGGGGGCGGGAATGGCAATCAGCCCCAGCATTTT. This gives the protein CASSQGTGGGNGNQPQHF.

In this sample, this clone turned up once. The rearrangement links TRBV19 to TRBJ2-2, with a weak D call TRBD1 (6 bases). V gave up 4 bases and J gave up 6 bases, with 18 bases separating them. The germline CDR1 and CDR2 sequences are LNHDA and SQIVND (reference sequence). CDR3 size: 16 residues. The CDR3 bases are TGTGCCAGTAGTAGGAGGACAGTACTCGATCCCGGGGAGCTGTTTTTT. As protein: CASSRRTVLDPGELFF.

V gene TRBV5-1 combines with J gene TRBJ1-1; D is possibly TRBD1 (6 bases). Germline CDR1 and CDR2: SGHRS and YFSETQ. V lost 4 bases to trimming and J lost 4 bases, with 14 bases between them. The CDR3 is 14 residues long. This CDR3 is CASSQSPGVTEAFF. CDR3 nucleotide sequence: TGCGCCAGCAGCCAGTCCCCAGGGGTCACTGAAGCTTTCTTT.

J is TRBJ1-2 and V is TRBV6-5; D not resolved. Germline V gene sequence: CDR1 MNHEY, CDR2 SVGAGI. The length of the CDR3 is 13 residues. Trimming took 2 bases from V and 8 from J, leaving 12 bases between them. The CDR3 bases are TGTGCCAGCAGTTACGAATCGGGTGGCGGCTACACCTTC. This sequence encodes CASSYESGGGYTF.

The CDR3 DNA sequence: TGTGCCAGTAGTATAGGTGACAGTCGCACTGAAGCTTTCTTT. It specifies CASSIGDSRTEAFF. The chain recombines TRBV19 with TRBJ1-1, with a weak D call TRBD1 (5 bases). The V gene's germline CDR1 is LNHDA and CDR2 SQIVND (reference sequence). The CDR3 length is 14 residues. Trimming shortened V by 1 base and J by 4 bases, and 10 bases separated the two germline ends.

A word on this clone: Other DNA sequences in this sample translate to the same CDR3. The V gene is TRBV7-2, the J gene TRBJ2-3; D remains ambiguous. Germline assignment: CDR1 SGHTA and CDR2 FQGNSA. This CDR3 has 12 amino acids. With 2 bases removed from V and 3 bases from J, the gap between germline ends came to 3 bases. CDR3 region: CASSLSTDTQYF. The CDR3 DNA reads TGTGCCAGCAGCTTATCGACAGATACGCAGTATTTT.

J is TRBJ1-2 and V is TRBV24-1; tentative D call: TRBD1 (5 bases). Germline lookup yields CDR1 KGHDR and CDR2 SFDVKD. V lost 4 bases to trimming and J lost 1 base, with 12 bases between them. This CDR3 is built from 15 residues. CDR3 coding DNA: TGTGCCACCAGTGAAACGGGACTCTATAACTATGGCTACACCTTC. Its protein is CATSETGLYNYGYTF.

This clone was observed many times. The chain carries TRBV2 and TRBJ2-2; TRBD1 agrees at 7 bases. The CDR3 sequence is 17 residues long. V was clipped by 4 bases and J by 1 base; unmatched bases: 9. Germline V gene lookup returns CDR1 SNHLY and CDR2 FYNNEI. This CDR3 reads CASSVSGGQLNTGELFF. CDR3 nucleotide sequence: TGTGCCAGCAGTGTAAGTGGGGGACAGTTGAACACCGGGGAGCTGTTTTTT.

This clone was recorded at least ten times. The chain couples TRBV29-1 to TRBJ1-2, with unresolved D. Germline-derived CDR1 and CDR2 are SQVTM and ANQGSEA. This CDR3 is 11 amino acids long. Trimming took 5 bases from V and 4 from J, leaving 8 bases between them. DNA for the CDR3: TGCAGCGTTTATAACAGCTATGGCTACACCTTC. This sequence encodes CSVYNSYGYTF.

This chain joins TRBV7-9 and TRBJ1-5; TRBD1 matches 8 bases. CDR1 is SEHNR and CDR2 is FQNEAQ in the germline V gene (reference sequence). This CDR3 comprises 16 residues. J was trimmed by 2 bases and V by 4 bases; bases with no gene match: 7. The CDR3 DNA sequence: TGTGCCAGCAGCTCATCAGGGGGCGCTGGCAATCAGCCCCAGCATTTT. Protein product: CASSSSGGAGNQPQHF.

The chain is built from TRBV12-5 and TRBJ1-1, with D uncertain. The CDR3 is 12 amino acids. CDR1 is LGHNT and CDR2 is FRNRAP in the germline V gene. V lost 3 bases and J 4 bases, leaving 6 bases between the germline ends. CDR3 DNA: TGTGCTAGTGGTTTAGAGCCCACTGAAGCTTTCTTT. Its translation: CASGLEPTEAFF. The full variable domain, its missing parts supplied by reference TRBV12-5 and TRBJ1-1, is DARVTQTPRHKVTEMGQEVTMRCQPILGHNTVFWYRQTMMQGLELLAYFRNRAPLDDSGMPKDRFSAEMPDATLATLKIQPSEPRDSAVYFCASGLEPTEAFFGQGTRLTVV.

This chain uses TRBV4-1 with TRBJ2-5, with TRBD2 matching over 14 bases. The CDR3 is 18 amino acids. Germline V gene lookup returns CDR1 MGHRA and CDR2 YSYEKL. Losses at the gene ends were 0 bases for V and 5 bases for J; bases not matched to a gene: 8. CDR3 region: CASSQDRTSGGPGETQYF. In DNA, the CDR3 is TGCGCCAGCAGCCAAGATAGGACTAGCGGGGGGCCGGGGGAGACCCAGTACTTC.

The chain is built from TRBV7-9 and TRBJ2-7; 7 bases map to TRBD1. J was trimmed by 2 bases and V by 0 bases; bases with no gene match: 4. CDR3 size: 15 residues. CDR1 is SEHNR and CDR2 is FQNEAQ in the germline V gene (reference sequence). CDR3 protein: CASSLAEQGTYEQYF. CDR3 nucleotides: TGTGCCAGCAGCTTAGCTGAACAGGGGACCTACGAGCAGTACTTC.

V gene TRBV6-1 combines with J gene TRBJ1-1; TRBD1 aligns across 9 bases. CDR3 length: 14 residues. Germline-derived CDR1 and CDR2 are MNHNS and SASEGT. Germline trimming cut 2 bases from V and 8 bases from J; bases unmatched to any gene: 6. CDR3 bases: TGTGCCAGCAGTGAATTTTACAGGGGGCCCGAAGCTTTCTTT. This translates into CASSEFYRGPEAFF.

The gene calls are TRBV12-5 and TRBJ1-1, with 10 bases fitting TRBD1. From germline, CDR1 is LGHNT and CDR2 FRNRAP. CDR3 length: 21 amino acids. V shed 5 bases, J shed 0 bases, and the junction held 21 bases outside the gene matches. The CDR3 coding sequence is TGTGCTAGTGGTCTTCAACCGGGACAGGGGAGAACTTCAGCCATGAACACTGAAGCTTTCTTT. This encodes CASGLQPGQGRTSAMNTEAFF.

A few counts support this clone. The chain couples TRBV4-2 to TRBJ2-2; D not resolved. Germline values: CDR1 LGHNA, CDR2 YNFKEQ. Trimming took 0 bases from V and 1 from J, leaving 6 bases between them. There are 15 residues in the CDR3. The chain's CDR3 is CASSQDFMNTGELFF. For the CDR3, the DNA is TGTGCCAGCAGCCAAGATTTTATGAACACCGGGGAGCTGTTTTTT.

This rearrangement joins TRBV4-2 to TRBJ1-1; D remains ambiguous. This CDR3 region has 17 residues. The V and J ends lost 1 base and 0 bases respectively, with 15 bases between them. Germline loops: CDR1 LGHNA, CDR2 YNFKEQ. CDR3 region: CASSQAGELSMNTEAFF. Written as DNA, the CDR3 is TGTGCCAGCAGCCAAGCCGGGGAGTTAAGTATGAACACTGAAGCTTTCTTT.

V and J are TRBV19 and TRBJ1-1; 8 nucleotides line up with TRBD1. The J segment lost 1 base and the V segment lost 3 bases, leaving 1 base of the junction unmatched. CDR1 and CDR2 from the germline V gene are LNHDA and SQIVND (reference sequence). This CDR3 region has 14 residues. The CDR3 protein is CASSMQGANTEAFF. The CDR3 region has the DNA TGTGCCAGTAGTATGCAGGGGGCGAACACTGAAGCTTTCTTT.

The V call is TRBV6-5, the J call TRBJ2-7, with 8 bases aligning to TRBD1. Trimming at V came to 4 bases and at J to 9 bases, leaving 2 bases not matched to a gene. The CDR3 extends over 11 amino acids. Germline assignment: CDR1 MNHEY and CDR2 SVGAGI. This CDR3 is CASSSGTGQYF. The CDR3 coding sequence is TGTGCCAGCAGTTCCGGGACAGGGCAGTACTTC.

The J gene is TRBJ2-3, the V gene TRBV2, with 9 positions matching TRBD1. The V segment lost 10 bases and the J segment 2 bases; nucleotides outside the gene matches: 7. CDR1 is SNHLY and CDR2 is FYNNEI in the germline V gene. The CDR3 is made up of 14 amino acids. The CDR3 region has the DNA TGTGCCACCCGGACAGGGGCCCACACAGATACGCAGTATTTT. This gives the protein CATRTGAHTDTQYF.

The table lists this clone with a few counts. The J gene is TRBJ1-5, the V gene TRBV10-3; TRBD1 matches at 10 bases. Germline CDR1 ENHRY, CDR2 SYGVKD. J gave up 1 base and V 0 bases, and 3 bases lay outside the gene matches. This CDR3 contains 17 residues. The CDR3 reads CAISESGQGVSNQPQHF. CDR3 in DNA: TGTGCCATCAGTGAGTCAGGACAGGGGGTAAGCAATCAGCCCCAGCATTTT.

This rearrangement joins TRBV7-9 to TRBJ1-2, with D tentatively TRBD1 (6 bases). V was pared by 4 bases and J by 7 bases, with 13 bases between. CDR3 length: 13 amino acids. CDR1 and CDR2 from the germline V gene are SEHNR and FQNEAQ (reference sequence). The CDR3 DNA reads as TGTGCCAGCAGCTCGACAGGAATCGGTGGCTACACCTTC. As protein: CASSSTGIGGYTF.

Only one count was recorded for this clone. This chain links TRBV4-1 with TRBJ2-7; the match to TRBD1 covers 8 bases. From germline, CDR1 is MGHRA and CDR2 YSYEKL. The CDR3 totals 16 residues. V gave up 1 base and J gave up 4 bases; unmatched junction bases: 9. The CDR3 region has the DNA TGCGCCAGCAGCCAAGGTTTCGGACAGGGCGCATACGAGCAGTACTTC. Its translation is CASSQGFGQGAYEQYF.

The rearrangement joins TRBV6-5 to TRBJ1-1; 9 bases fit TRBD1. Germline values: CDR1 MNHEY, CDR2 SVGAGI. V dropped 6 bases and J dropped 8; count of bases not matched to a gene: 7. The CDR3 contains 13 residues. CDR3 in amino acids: CASRLQGAGEAFF. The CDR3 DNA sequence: TGTGCCAGCAGATTACAGGGGGCTGGCGAAGCTTTCTTT.